This TCR beta chain was captured in a study of siplizumab effects on memory and regulatory T cells. The V gene's germline CDR1 is MDHEN and CDR2 SYDVKM. V lost 4 bases, J lost 9 bases, and 5 bases stayed unmatched. The CDR3 sequence is 14 residues long. Some clones are missing from TCRdb's copy, which holds only in-frame ones; the method was immunoSEQ multiplex PCR. The sample lists about 120,000 clones; roughly 95% were seen once. This TCR was sampled from a human donor in good health. The sample was non-Treg CD4+ T cells sorted from blood. The chain has TRBV28 and TRBJ2-1; 11 bases line up with TRBD2. The CDR3 reads CASSSRLAGLEQFF. The CDR3 DNA reads TGTGCCAGCAGTTCTCGACTAGCGGGGCTTGAGCAGTTCTTC.